This is a list of T cell receptor beta chains from one sample in a study of human T cells and chemical hapten exposure. TCRdb passed the RACE reads through MiXCR, listing each CDR3 protein once. This repertoire shows fewer than 400,000 distinct CDR3 sequences, about 7% found once; its top ten account for 7.5% to 8.5%. The sample in question was whole blood, obtained in connection with sensitization to the hapten diphenylcyclopropenone (DPC). These receptors were collected from a woman under 30 with alopecia areata. Some clones in this sample may be carry-over from other donors' samples. CDR3s include the opening cysteine and the closing phenylalanine or tryptophan. D genes are given only for firm matches. For some rows the clone size is stated as once, few or many, or as a class when expanded; others skip it.

D	size	V	J	CDR3	DNA
.	many	TRBV12-3/TRBV12-4	TRBJ2-4	CASSLKDPNIQYF	TGTGCCAGCAGTTTAAAGGACCCAAACATTCAGTACTTC
.	.	TRBV27	TRBJ1-6	CASSSAYYNSPLHF	TGTGCCAGCAGTTCAGCATACTATAATTCACCCCTCCACTTT
.	many	TRBV5-1	TRBJ2-6	CASSSSGAGANVLTF	TGCGCCAGCAGCTCTTCCGGGGCTGGGGCCAACGTCCTGACTTTC
.	few	TRBV7-2	TRBJ1-5	CASSLVGGGDQPQHF	TGTGCCAGCAGCTTAGTCGGGGGCGGTGATCAGCCCCAGCATTTT
.	.	TRBV4-3	TRBJ2-5	CASSQDLLAGQETQYF	TGCGCCAGCAGCCAAGATCTGTTGGCGGGACAAGAGACCCAGTACTTC
.	.	TRBV18	TRBJ2-6	CASSPWTPGRSGANVLTF	TGTGCCAGCTCACCCTGGACGCCCGGACGCTCTGGGGCCAACGTCCTGACTTTC
.	many	TRBV10-3	TRBJ2-7	CAIRRSEEQYF	TGTGCCATCAGGCGGAGCGAAGAGCAGTACTTC
.	.	TRBV3-1	TRBJ1-2	CASSLSGGDYGYTF	TGTGCCAGCAGTCTTAGCGGGGGCGACTATGGCTACACCTTC
.	many	TRBV6-1	TRBJ2-7	CASSPRENYEQYF	TGTGCCAGCTCACCCAGGGAGAACTACGAGCAGTACTTC
.	many	TRBV20-1	TRBJ2-7	CSAGEEYEQYF	TGCAGTGCTGGGGAGGAGTACGAGCAGTACTTC
.	few	TRBV20-1	TRBJ1-1	CSARRDSNTEAFF	TGCAGTGCTAGGCGGGATTCGAACACTGAAGCTTTCTTT
TRBD1	few	TRBV6-2/TRBV6-3	TRBJ2-7	CASTPPPTTGGPYEQYF	TGTGCCAGCACGCCACCCCCCACGACAGGGGGCCCCTACGAGCAGTACTTC
.	many	TRBV27	TRBJ2-6	CASSGPGISGANVLTF	TGTGCCAGCAGTGGGCCAGGGATCTCTGGGGCCAACGTCCTGACTTTC
TRBD1	.	TRBV4-3	TRBJ1-1	CASSQLTGGVSVTEAFF	TGCGCCAGCAGCCAGCTCACAGGGGGCGTTTCGGTCACTGAAGCTTTCTTT
TRBD2	many	TRBV11-1	TRBJ2-5	CASSHGPGLQETQYF	TGTGCCAGCAGCCATGGCCCGGGACTACAAGAGACCCAGTACTTC
.	.	TRBV6-2/TRBV6-3	TRBJ2-5	CASSTPLGGVETQYF	TGTGCCAGCAGTACCCCCCTCGGCGGCGTAGAGACCCAGTACTTC
.	many	TRBV12-3/TRBV12-4	TRBJ2-3	CASSPSAGEADTQYF	TGTGCCAGCAGTCCCTCGGCAGGGGAAGCAGATACGCAGTATTTT
.	few	TRBV3-1	TRBJ2-7	CASSQGIYEQYF	TGTGCCAGCAGCCAGGGTATCTACGAGCAGTACTTC
.	many	TRBV29-1	TRBJ2-7	CSVERQGGQYF	TGCAGCGTTGAAAGGCAGGGTGGGCAGTACTTC
TRBD2	many	TRBV13	TRBJ2-3	CASSPGLAGARGRDTQYF	TGTGCCAGCAGCCCGGGACTAGCGGGGGCCCGGGGTAGAGATACGCAGTATTTT
TRBD2	.	TRBV12-3/TRBV12-4	TRBJ2-5	CASRVAGGKETQYF	TGTGCCAGCAGGGTAGCGGGGGGGAAAGAGACCCAGTACTTC
.	.	TRBV27	TRBJ1-6	CASSIQGTHSPLHF	TGTGCCAGCAGTATACAGGGAACACATTCACCCCTCCACTTT
TRBD1	.	TRBV20-1	TRBJ1-2	CSAGGQYYGYTF	TGCAGTGCCGGGGGACAGTACTATGGCTACACCTTC
.	many	TRBV29-1	TRBJ1-2	CSVGEEDSNYGYTF	TGCAGCGTGGGGGAGGAGGACAGCAACTATGGCTACACCTTC
TRBD2	few	TRBV4-3	TRBJ2-7	CASSQGDSGGYEQYF	TGCGCCAGCAGCCAAGGGGATAGCGGGGGCTACGAGCAGTACTTC
.	few	TRBV28	TRBJ2-7	CASSSPKYEQYF	TGTGCCAGCAGTTCACCCAAATACGAGCAGTACTTC
TRBD2	few	TRBV4-2	TRBJ2-4	CASSQGTSGAQGAKNIQYF	TGTGCCAGCAGCCAAGGGACTAGCGGGGCGCAGGGAGCCAAAAACATTCAGTACTTC
TRBD1	.	TRBV7-9	TRBJ2-3	CASSPGTGISADTQYF	TGTGCCAGCAGCCCAGGGACAGGGATTAGCGCAGATACGCAGTATTTT
TRBD1	.	TRBV7-2	TRBJ1-5	CASSLNSGTGPQPQHF	TGTGCCAGCAGCTTAAATTCCGGGACAGGGCCGCAGCCCCAGCATTTT
.	many	TRBV6-1	TRBJ2-3	CASSEVGNYADTQYF	TGTGCCAGCAGTGAAGTAGGGAATTACGCAGATACGCAGTATTTT
.	many	TRBV4-3	TRBJ2-7	CASSLVAGPKGEQYF	TGCGCCAGCAGCCTAGTTGCCGGGCCGAAGGGCGAGCAGTACTTC
.	many	TRBV5-1	TRBJ2-1	CASSLGSVQFF	TGCGCCAGCAGCTTGGGGTCAGTGCAGTTCTTC
.	few	TRBV20-1	TRBJ2-3	CSVDSLGTDTQYF	TGCAGTGTTGATAGCCTTGGCACAGATACGCAGTATTTT
TRBD2	many	TRBV4-3	TRBJ2-1	CASSQELLAGGNNEQFF	TGCGCCAGCAGCCAAGAGCTACTAGCGGGGGGGAACAATGAGCAGTTCTTC
.	many	TRBV29-1	TRBJ2-5	CSATTFGVTAKQETQYF	TGCAGCGCCACGACGTTTGGGGTGACAGCGAAACAAGAGACCCAGTACTTC
.	few	TRBV7-2	TRBJ1-5	CASSLEEDQPQHF	TGTGCCAGCAGCTTAGAAGAAGATCAGCCCCAGCATTTT
.	.	TRBV2	TRBJ2-2	CASNPISYTGELFF	TGTGCCAGCAATCCGATCTCTTACACCGGGGAGCTGTTTTTT
TRBD2	many	TRBV5-1	TRBJ2-5	CASSSRGVAGGWETQYF	TGCGCCAGCAGCTCCCGAGGAGTAGCGGGGGGCTGGGAGACCCAGTACTTC
.	few	TRBV11-2	TRBJ1-1	CASSLRRTRYTEAFF	TGTGCCAGCAGCTTAAGGAGGACTCGGTACACTGAAGCTTTCTTT
TRBD2	many	TRBV20-1	TRBJ2-3	CSARGVGTTNTDTQYF	TGCAGTGCTAGAGGGGTGGGGACTACCAACACAGATACGCAGTATTTT
TRBD1	.	TRBV6-1	TRBJ2-7	CASTETGGSYEQYF	TGTGCCAGCACCGAGACAGGGGGATCATACGAGCAGTACTTC
.	few	TRBV12-3/TRBV12-4	TRBJ1-1	CASSLGGGREAEAFF	TGTGCCAGCAGTTTAGGCGGGGGGCGGGAGGCTGAAGCTTTCTTT
.	.	TRBV28	TRBJ1-5	CASSKLDNPQHF	TGTGCCAGCAGCAAACTTGATAATCCCCAGCATTTT
.	.	TRBV6-5	TRBJ1-5	CASGETEPQHF	TGTGCCAGCGGGGAGACCGAACCCCAGCATTTT
.	few	TRBV20-1	TRBJ2-6	CSARVSSAGANVLTF	TGCAGTGCTAGAGTTTCATCGGCTGGGGCCAACGTCCTGACTTTC